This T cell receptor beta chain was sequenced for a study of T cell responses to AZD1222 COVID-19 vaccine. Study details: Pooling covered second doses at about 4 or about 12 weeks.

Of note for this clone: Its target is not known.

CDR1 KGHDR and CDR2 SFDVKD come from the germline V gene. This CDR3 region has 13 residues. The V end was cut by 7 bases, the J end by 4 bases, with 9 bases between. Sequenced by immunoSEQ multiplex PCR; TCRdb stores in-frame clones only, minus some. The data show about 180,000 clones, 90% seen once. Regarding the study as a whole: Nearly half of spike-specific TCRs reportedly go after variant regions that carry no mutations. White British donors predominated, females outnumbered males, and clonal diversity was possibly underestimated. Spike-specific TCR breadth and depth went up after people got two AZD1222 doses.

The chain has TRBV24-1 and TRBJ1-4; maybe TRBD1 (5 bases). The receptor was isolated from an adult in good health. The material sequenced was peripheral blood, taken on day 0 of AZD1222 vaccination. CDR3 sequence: CATRDTNNEKLFF. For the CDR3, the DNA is TGTGCCACCAGGGACACTAATAATGAAAAACTGTTTTTT.